This entry lists 23 T cell receptor beta chains sequenced from one sample in a study of cytomegalovirus exposure and HLA in healthy donors. In the PCR, 60 Vbeta and 13 Jbeta primers were used. The repertoire was sequenced with immunoSEQ multiplex PCR; TCRdb's copy has only in-frame clones and lacks some. The sample has approximately 200,000 clones, 70% to 75% seen once. Material for sequencing was PBMCs. These TCRs come from a man younger than 40 in good health and CMV-seropositive.

The V and J genes are TRBV2 and TRBJ1-3, with D uncertain. Germline V gene data show CDR1 as SNHLY and CDR2 as FYNNEI. V was clipped by 10 bases and J by 2 bases, with 18 bases between them. The CDR3 totals 15 residues. The CDR3 bases are TGTGCCACCTCGGATTTTGGAGGGACTGGAAACACCATATATTTT. Translating gives CATSDFGGTGNTIYF.

V gene TRBV30 combines with J gene TRBJ1-1; TRBD1 matches at 8 bases. V shed 0 bases and J 4 bases; nucleotides not matched to a gene: 1. CDR3 length: 13 amino acids. Per germline, CDR1 GTSNPN and CDR2 SVGIG (reference sequence). The CDR3 loop is CAWSVTGGTEAFF. In nucleotides, the CDR3 is TGTGCCTGGAGTGTTACAGGGGGCACTGAAGCTTTCTTT.

The rearrangement joins TRBV14 to TRBJ2-1; maybe TRBD2 (5 bases). CDR1 is SGHDN, CDR2 FVKESK, per germline. The CDR3 spans 13 residues. Trimming shortened V by 1 base and J by 7 bases, and 8 bases separated the two germline ends. CDR3 region: CASSQGRRNEQFF. As DNA, the CDR3 is TGTGCCAGCAGCCAAGGGCGGAGGAATGAGCAGTTCTTC.

Note on this clone: Additional DNA sequences in this sample encode the identical CDR3. The chain employs TRBV5-8 and TRBJ1-1; D remains unclear. This CDR3 is 13 amino acids long. Trimming removed 4 bases at V and 1 base at J, with 8 bases between. Germline CDR1 reads SGHTS; CDR2 reads YDEGEE. CDR3 bases: TGTGCCAGCAGCCTTACGGGGAACACTGAAGCTTTCTTT. Translation gives CASSLTGNTEAFF.

The chain has TRBV2 and TRBJ2-1, with 11 bases aligning to TRBD2. This CDR3 contains 16 residues. The V and J ends lost 5 bases and 8 bases, in that order; junction bases with no gene match: 11. CDR1 SNHLY and CDR2 FYNNEI come from the germline V gene. The CDR3, as DNA: TGTGCCAGCAGTTTTAGCGGGAGGGCCGCGTGGGATGAGCAGTTCTTC. Amino acids: CASSFSGRAAWDEQFF.

The chain employs TRBV5-1 and TRBJ2-1; 11 nucleotides align to TRBD2. The CDR3 has 16 residues. V was pared by 4 bases and J by 6 bases, with 9 bases of the junction left unmatched. Per the germline V gene, CDR1 is SGHRS and CDR2 is YFSETQ. The chain's CDR3 is CASSPRGSGRANEQFF. DNA for the CDR3: TGCGCCAGCAGCCCCCGAGGTAGCGGGAGGGCCAATGAGCAGTTCTTC.

The V gene is TRBV30, the J gene TRBJ2-3; D may be TRBD2 (5 bases). CDR1 and CDR2 from the germline V gene are GTSNPN and SVGIG (reference sequence). Trimming stripped 1 base from V and 3 bases from J, with 8 bases between. This CDR3 is 13 amino acids long. CDR3 protein: CAWSETGTDTQYF. Here the CDR3 DNA reads TGTGCCTGGAGTGAGACGGGAACAGATACGCAGTATTTT.

Here the CDR3 DNA reads TGTGCCAGCTCACCACCAGGAGCAAGCGAGCAGTACTTC. Its protein product is CASSPPGASEQYF. The V and J genes are TRBV18 and TRBJ2-7; D is ambiguous. V lost 0 bases and J lost 6, with 9 bases in between. The CDR3 covers 13 residues. From germline, CDR1 is KGHSH and CDR2 LQKENI.

This chain links TRBV29-1 with TRBJ2-7; D is possibly TRBD1 (6 bases). With 4 bases removed from V and 3 bases from J, the gap between germline ends came to 13 bases. Per the germline V gene, CDR1 is SQVTM and CDR2 is ANQGSEA. The CDR3 is 13 amino acids. In DNA form, the CDR3 reads TGCAGCGTTGCAGAGCCACAGGGCTACGAGCAGTACTTC. It yields the protein CSVAEPQGYEQYF.

V gene TRBV29-1 combines with J gene TRBJ1-1; 7 bases fit TRBD1. Trimming took 8 bases from V and 14 from J; bases not matched to a gene: 20. The germline CDR1 and CDR2 sequences are SQVTM and ANQGSEA. The CDR3 has 13 residues. CDR3 DNA: TGCAGCCCTCCCGCAGGGAGAAGACAGGGTCTGTTCTTT. Its protein is CSPPAGRRQGLFF. The full variable domain, completed using reference TRBV29-1 and TRBJ1-1, is SAVISQKPSRDICQRGTSLTIQCQVDSQVTMMFWYRQQPGQSLTLIATANQGSEATYESGFVIDKFPISRPNLTFSTLTVSNMSPEDSSIYLCSPPAGRRQGLFFGQGTRLTVV.

This clone was seen a few times. This rearrangement joins TRBV5-1 to TRBJ1-6; possible D gene TRBD1, 5 bases. V was clipped by 5 bases and J by 6 bases, with 15 bases between them. This CDR3 region has 15 residues. The germline V gene has CDR1 SGHRS and CDR2 YFSETQ. The CDR3, as DNA: TGCGCCAGCAGACCCAGGACCGGGGGTAATTCACCCCTCCACTTT. Amino acid sequence: CASRPRTGGNSPLHF. The full variable domain, in which reference TRBV5-1 and TRBJ1-6 provide the parts outside the CDR3, is KAGVTQTPRYLIKTRGQQVTLSCSPISGHRSVSWYQQTPGQGLQFLFEYFSETQRNKGNFPGRFSGRQFSNSRSEMNVSTLELGDSALYLCASRPRTGGNSPLHFGNGTRLTVT.

The rearrangement joins TRBV25-1 to TRBJ2-5; D might be TRBD2 (5 bases). Trimming stripped 3 bases from V and 9 bases from J, with 11 bases between. The CDR3 runs 12 residues. CDR1 and CDR2 from the germline V gene are MGHDK and SYGVNS. CDR3 bases: TGTGCCAGCAGTGAGGGGAGTCGGGCCCAGTACTTC. Its translation is CASSEGSRAQYF.

This chain's CDR3 is CAIRTTSGSAADTQYF. As DNA, the CDR3 is TGTGCCATCAGAACTACTAGCGGGAGTGCGGCAGATACGCAGTATTTT. V gene TRBV10-3 combines with J gene TRBJ2-3; TRBD2 aligns across 11 bases. V dropped 6 bases and J dropped 4; count of bases not matched to a gene: 9. CDR1 and CDR2 from the germline V gene are ENHRY and SYGVKD. This CDR3 has 16 residues.

The chain carries TRBV28 and TRBJ1-2; no reliable D call. Trimming shortened V by 2 bases and J by 4 bases, and 11 bases separated the two germline ends. The CDR3 runs to 14 residues. Germline CDR1 is MDHEN and CDR2 is SYDVKM. CDR3 in DNA: TGTGCCAGCAGTTTAGCGGGAGGAGGCTATGGCTACACCTTC. Translated, it gives CASSLAGGGYGYTF.

The chain combines TRBV7-9 with TRBJ2-3, with 12 bases lining up with TRBD2. The CDR3 runs 17 residues. From germline, CDR1 is SEHNR and CDR2 FQNEAQ (reference sequence). V was pared by 5 bases and J by 1 base, with 7 bases of the junction left unmatched. The CDR3 sequence: CASSLPTSGSGTDTQYF. In DNA, the CDR3 is TGTGCCAGCAGCCTACCGACTAGCGGGAGTGGCACAGATACGCAGTATTTT.

V and J are TRBV6-5 and TRBJ1-2, with D maybe TRBD1 (6 bases). Per germline, CDR1 MNHEY and CDR2 SVGAGI. The CDR3 sequence is 14 residues long. Trimming removed 4 bases from V and 3 bases from J, with 12 bases in between. CDR3 region: CASSLWGGHYGYTF. In DNA, the CDR3 is TGTGCCAGCAGTTTATGGGGGGGCCACTATGGCTACACCTTC.

The J gene is TRBJ1-5, the V gene TRBV6-5; 9 nucleotides agree with TRBD1. V dropped 6 bases and J dropped 6; count of bases not matched to a gene: 9. CDR3 length: 15 amino acids. Germline lookup yields CDR1 MNHEY and CDR2 SVGAGI. The CDR3 DNA reads as TGTGCCAGCAGGTCGGGACAGGGAATTGGTCAGCCCCAGCATTTT. Translated: CASRSGQGIGQPQHF.

The V gene is TRBV6-5, the J gene TRBJ2-2; TRBD2 matches at 7 bases. In germline, CDR1 is MNHEY, CDR2 SVGAGI. The length of the CDR3 is 15 residues. J was trimmed by 8 bases and V by 6 bases; bases with no gene match: 12. CDR3 protein: CASSSGTTFPGELFF. The CDR3 DNA reads as TGTGCCAGCAGCTCCGGGACTACATTTCCTGGGGAGCTGTTTTTT.

The rearrangement links TRBV19 to TRBJ1-2, with 8 bases identical to TRBD1. The V gene's germline CDR1 is LNHDA and CDR2 SQIVND (reference sequence). This CDR3 is 13 amino acids long. Trimming cost V 6 bases and J 3 bases; bases outside gene matches: 3. The CDR3: CASSTGGDYGYTF. The CDR3 DNA reads TGTGCCAGTAGCACAGGGGGTGACTATGGCTACACCTTC.

This clone was detected many times. This sequence joins TRBV5-6 and TRBJ1-2; D remains unclear. This CDR3 has 14 residues. V was pared by 3 bases and J by 4 bases, with 13 bases between. Germline CDR1 SGHDT, CDR2 YYEEEE. CDR3 DNA sequence: TGTGCCAGCAGCTCCCCGATGGCTCCCTATGGCTACACCTTC. Translating gives CASSSPMAPYGYTF.

The chain recombines TRBV5-1 with TRBJ2-1; D is perhaps TRBD2 (6 bases). V was clipped by 0 bases and J by 1 base, with 8 bases between them. The CDR3 consists of 15 residues. CDR1 and CDR2 from the germline V gene are SGHRS and YFSETQ. CDR3 DNA: TGCGCCAGCAGCTTGGAAAGCGGGTCCTACAATGAGCAGTTCTTC. Translating it yields CASSLESGSYNEQFF.

The chain links TRBV7-8 to TRBJ2-7; 8 bases line up with TRBD1. The CDR3 loop spans 14 amino acids. The V and J ends lost 5 bases and 2 bases, in that order; junction bases with no gene match: 5. CDR1 is SGHVS and CDR2 is FQNEAQ in the germline V gene. CDR3 residues: CASSRQGSPYEQYF. The CDR3 coding sequence is TGTGCCAGCAGCAGACAGGGGTCCCCCTACGAGCAGTACTTC.

V gene TRBV18 combines with J gene TRBJ2-7, with 12 bases aligning to TRBD2. V dropped 2 bases and J dropped 3; count of bases not matched to a gene: 2. CDR1 KGHSH and CDR2 LQKENI come from the germline V gene. This CDR3 is built from 15 residues. CDR3 in DNA: TGTGCCAGCTCACCAACGGGACTAGCGGGCTACGAGCAGTACTTC. Translation: CASSPTGLAGYEQYF.